This is a list of T cell receptor beta chains from one sample in a study of blood T cells in healthy people across ages. TCRdb reanalysed the 5' RACE reads using MiXCR and keeps one entry per CDR3 protein. The sample holds some 850,000 distinct CDR3 sequences, about 26% seen once. These data also featured in a second study, about T cells of mothers and their children.

The sample consisted of blood. The receptors were sampled from a boy between 5 and 17 years old in good health. Both conserved end residues are part of each CDR3. The order of the fields is V gene, clone size, CDR3 length, J gene, D gene, CDR3 DNA, CDR3 protein. A D gene is named only where the DNA matches it firmly. Expanded clones are given a class, and other clones once, few, many or no size at all.

TRBV7-9	.	15	TRBJ2-5	.	TGTGCCAGCAGCTTATCCTTGAGTTTTCAAGAGACCCAGTACTTC	CASSLSLSFQETQYF
TRBV5-1	.	15	TRBJ1-5	.	TGCGCCAGCAGCTTGGATGGGGGACGGAGTCAGCCCCAGCATTTT	CASSLDGGRSQPQHF
TRBV7-8	few	15	TRBJ2-2	.	TGTGCCAGCAGCTCGAGGGGAGCGTTCACCGGGGAGCTGTTTTTT	CASSSRGAFTGELFF
TRBV20-1	.	14	TRBJ1-1	.	TGCAGTGCTAGGTCGGGGGGCTGGAACACTGAAGCTTTCTTT	CSARSGGWNTEAFF
TRBV12-3/TRBV12-4	few	18	TRBJ2-5	TRBD2	TGTGCCAGCAGTTTCTTATCGGCCAGCGGGGGGGCCCGAGAGACCCAGTACTTC	CASSFLSASGGARETQYF
TRBV27	few	16	TRBJ1-5	.	TGTGCCAGCAGTTCAATTGGTTTCGCCGGGCTTCAGCCCCAGCATTTT	CASSSIGFAGLQPQHF
TRBV6-6	.	13	TRBJ2-5	TRBD1	TGTGCCAGCAGCTCGACAGGGCACGAGACCCAGTACTTC	CASSSTGHETQYF
TRBV28	.	16	TRBJ2-5	.	TGTGCCAGCAGTCAGAGGGGCGGGGCAGGTGAAGAGACCCAGTACTTC	CASSQRGGAGEETQYF
TRBV6-1	.	12	TRBJ2-2	.	TGTGCCAGCCCAGGGATCACCGGGGAGCTGTTTTTT	CASPGITGELFF
TRBV28	many	14	TRBJ2-5	.	TGTGCCAGCAGGCCCCCCGGGGGTAGAGAGACCCAGTACTTC	CASRPPGGRETQYF
TRBV3-1	few	14	TRBJ2-5	.	TGTGCCAGCAGCCAAGACACCATCCTGGAGACCCAGTACTTC	CASSQDTILETQYF
TRBV20-1	.	16	TRBJ2-1	TRBD2	TGCAGTGCTCCGAAGGGGAGCGGGGGGTCCTACAATGAGCAGTTCTTC	CSAPKGSGGSYNEQFF
TRBV7-2	few	17	TRBJ1-2	.	TGTGCCAGCACAATAAGAGGTGGGGGGGGCCTTAACTATGGCTACACCTTC	CASTIRGGGGLNYGYTF
TRBV20-1	few	14	TRBJ1-5	.	TGCAGTGCTCAGGCGGGGGGCGGCGAACAGCCCCAGCATTTT	CSAQAGGGEQPQHF
TRBV20-1	.	16	TRBJ1-6	.	TGCAGTGCTCCGCTCAGCCCAGGGATAGCTAGCTCACCCCTCCACTTT	CSAPLSPGIASSPLHF
TRBV5-5	few	13	TRBJ1-2	.	TGTACCAGCAGCTTCTCTTCTCCCGATGGCTACACCTTC	CTSSFSSPDGYTF
TRBV7-2	.	15	TRBJ2-3	TRBD2	TGTGCCAGCAGCTCTAGCGGGAGTTTCACAGATACGCAGTATTTT	CASSSSGSFTDTQYF
TRBV29-1	few	14	TRBJ2-2	.	TGCAGCGCGTTGAAACAGGGGAACACCGGGGAGCTGTTTTTT	CSALKQGNTGELFF
TRBV9	few	11	TRBJ2-7	TRBD1	TGTGGCCGGGACAGAGCCTACGAGCAGTACTTC	CGRDRAYEQYF
TRBV20-1	.	14	TRBJ2-7	TRBD2	TGCAGTGCTAGGGTAGCGGGGGGATCCTACGAGCAGTACTTC	CSARVAGGSYEQYF
TRBV30	few	13	TRBJ1-5	.	TGTGCCTGGAGTGAGGATTCTAATCAGCCCCAGCATTTT	CAWSEDSNQPQHF
TRBV7-2	.	15	TRBJ2-3	TRBD2	TGTGCCAGCAGCAAAAACCTAGCGGGGGGTACAGTTCAGTATTTT	CASSKNLAGGTVQYF
TRBV28	few	13	TRBJ2-7	TRBD2	TGTGCCAGTGGACTAGCGGGGGAGAACGAGCAGTACTTC	CASGLAGENEQYF
TRBV27	few	15	TRBJ2-5	.	TGTGCCGCACAAAGAAAGCCCGGGTTACAAGAGACCCAGTACTTC	CAAQRKPGLQETQYF
TRBV30	.	13	TRBJ1-6	.	TGTGCCTGGAGTGTATCCCGCCCGGGGCCCCTCCACTTT	CAWSVSRPGPLHF
TRBV20-1	many	12	TRBJ2-7	.	TGCAGTGCACGACGAGGCTCCTACGAGCAGTACTTC	CSARRGSYEQYF
TRBV28	.	13	TRBJ2-7	.	TGTGCCAGCAGTTTGCCGACACCCTACGAGCAGTACTTC	CASSLPTPYEQYF
TRBV11-2	few	19	TRBJ2-1	.	TGTGCCAGCAGCCTCTTGGGGGGCCCGTTCTCTCGGGGCGGAAATGAGCAGTTCTTC	CASSLLGGPFSRGGNEQFF